The T cell receptor (beta chain) under discussion was sequenced for a study of early T cells in non-severe SARS-CoV-2 infection. MiXCR, applied by TCRdb to the 5' RACE reads, yields one record per CDR3 protein. The repertoire consists of about 45,000 distinct CDR3 sequences, with approximately 10% occurring once and the leading ten covering 20% to 25%. This clonotype has ten or more counts. What it binds is not known. Study-wide findings and caveats: Sequences matched to VDJdb favored anti-spike CD8 responses, while private and CD4 specificities were missed.

Germline lookup yields CDR1 SGDLS and CDR2 YYNGEE. Between the trimmed V and J ends, which lost 3 bases and 4 bases, there was a span of 1 base. CDR3 length: 11 amino acids. The sequencing input was whole blood. This TCR was recovered from an adult who was a healthcare worker with PCR-confirmed SARS-CoV-2 infection or an uninfected control (not recorded which). The gene calls are TRBV9 and TRBJ2-2; D call uncertain. CDR3 in DNA: TGTGCCAGCAGCGGCACCGGGGAGCTGTTTTTT. Translating gives CASSGTGELFF.